This T cell receptor (beta chain) was profiled in a study of blood T cell repertoires in COVID-19. Sequencing was performed with immunoSEQ multiplex PCR; in TCRdb, only in-frame clones are kept and a portion is missing. The sample shows about 190,000 clones, about 85% of them seen only once. V lost 4 bases and J lost 3, with 9 bases in between. The CDR3 is 13 amino acids. The source is a man aged 55 to 70 with active or convalescent COVID-19. The V call is TRBV23-1, the J call TRBJ1-2; D is unclear. TRBV23-1 falls under the ORF class, with uncertain function. The specimen was peripheral blood. In DNA, the CDR3 is TGCGCCAGCAGTCCTCGGGAAGACTATGGCTACACCTTC. Translated: CASSPREDYGYTF.